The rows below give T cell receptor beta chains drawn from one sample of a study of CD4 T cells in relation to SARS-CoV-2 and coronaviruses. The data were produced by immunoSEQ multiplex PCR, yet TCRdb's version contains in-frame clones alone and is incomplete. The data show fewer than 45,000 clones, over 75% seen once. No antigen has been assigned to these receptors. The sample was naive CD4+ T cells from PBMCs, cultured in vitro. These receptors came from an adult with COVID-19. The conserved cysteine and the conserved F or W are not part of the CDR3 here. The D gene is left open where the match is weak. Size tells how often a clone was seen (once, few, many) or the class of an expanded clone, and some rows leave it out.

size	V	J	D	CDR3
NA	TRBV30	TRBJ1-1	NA	AFIGGGTEAF
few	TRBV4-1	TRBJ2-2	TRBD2	ASSQERGIAGAHTGELF
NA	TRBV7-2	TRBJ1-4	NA	ASSDDEKLF
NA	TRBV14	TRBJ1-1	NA	ASSQELENEAF
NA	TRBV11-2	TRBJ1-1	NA	ASSLTVNTEAF
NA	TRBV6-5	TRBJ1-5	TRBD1	ASSKQGGIYQPQH
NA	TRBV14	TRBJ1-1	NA	ASSLHPVNTEAF
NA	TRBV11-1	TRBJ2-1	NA	ASSFRSQGNNEQF
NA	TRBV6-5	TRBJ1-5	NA	ASSVYSNQPQH
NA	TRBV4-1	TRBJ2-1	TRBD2	ASSPDGTSGSADEQF
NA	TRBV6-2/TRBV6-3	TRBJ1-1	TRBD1	ASSQGQVDTEAF
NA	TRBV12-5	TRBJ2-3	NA	ASGLDSTDTQY
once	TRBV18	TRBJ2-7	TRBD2	ASSPGTSGTLREQY
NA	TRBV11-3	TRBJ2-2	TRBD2	ASSFMTSGRDDTGELF
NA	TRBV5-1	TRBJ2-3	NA	ASRSENLDTQY
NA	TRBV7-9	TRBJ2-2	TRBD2	ASSLYGTSLNTGELF